The 17 T cell receptor beta chains below were found in one sample sequenced in a study of T cells after yellow fever vaccination. A single record per CDR3 protein comes from TCRdb applying MiXCR to the 5' RACE reads. The sample holds 300,000 to 400,000 distinct CDR3 sequences, around 13% seen once. The sequenced sample was CD4+ T cells sorted from PBMCs, obtained 15 days after the yellow fever booster vaccination. The receptors shown here come from a man aged 18 to 29 who received the YFV17D yellow fever vaccine.

This clonotype came up a few times. The chain couples TRBV28 to TRBJ2-3, with a tentative D call TRBD1 (5 bases). Germline values: CDR1 MDHEN, CDR2 SYDVKM. Trimming cost V 8 bases and J 1 base, with 16 bases left between them. The CDR3 consists of 15 residues. The CDR3 sequence is CASSKGVSGTDTQYF. In DNA form, the CDR3 reads TGTGCCAGCTCTAAAGGGGTATCCGGCACAGATACGCAGTATTTT.

This chain uses TRBV20-1 with TRBJ2-7, with D perhaps TRBD1 (5 bases). CDR1 is DFQATT and CDR2 is SNEGSKA in the germline V gene (reference sequence). CDR3 size: 11 residues. The V end lost 6 bases, the J end lost 5 bases, and 11 bases lay between the germline ends. The CDR3 loop reads CSAAQGDEQYV. The CDR3 DNA follows: TGCAGTGCGGCCCAGGGTGACGAGCAGTACGTC.

This clonotype has more than one count but fewer than ten. This chain links TRBV6-5 with TRBJ2-7; D gene unclear. There are 13 residues in the CDR3. V lost 3 bases and J lost 5, with 11 bases in between. Germline CDR1 MNHEY, CDR2 SVGAGI. DNA for the CDR3: TGTGCCAGCAGTTATGCAGGTTCAGACGAGCAGTACGTC. Translating gives CASSYAGSDEQYV.

The sample holds many counts of this clonotype. The chain combines TRBV28 with TRBJ1-4; TRBD1 matches at 9 bases. The CDR3 consists of 14 residues. V shed 5 bases, J shed 10 bases, and the junction held 8 bases outside the gene matches. CDR1 is MDHEN, CDR2 SYDVKM, per germline. This CDR3 reads CASSPGQGDGKLFF. Here the CDR3 DNA reads TGTGCCAGCAGTCCGGGACAGGGAGATGGAAAACTGTTTTTT.

The rearrangement links TRBV9 to TRBJ1-6; D is unresolved. Trimming took 0 bases from V and 11 from J, leaving 9 bases between them. CDR3 length equals 13 residues. Germline-derived CDR1 and CDR2 are SGDLS and YYNGEE. The CDR3 DNA reads as TGTGCCAGCAGCGTAGATCAGGTGCCACCCCTCCACTTT. Amino acids: CASSVDQVPPLHF.

This chain joins TRBV23-1 and TRBJ2-5; D is perhaps TRBD2 (6 bases). TRBV23-1 has ORF status, its function being uncertain. Trimming removed 0 bases from V and 5 bases from J, with 7 bases in between. The CDR3 consists of 13 residues. CDR3 nucleotides: TGCGCCAGCAGTCAATCGGCGGGGGAGACCCAGTACTTC. Its protein product is CASSQSAGETQYF.

This clonotype showed up just a few times. This chain connects TRBV7-2 to TRBJ2-5; D gene unclear. Germline lookup yields CDR1 SGHTA and CDR2 FQGNSA. This CDR3 is 15 amino acids long. The V end lost 0 bases, the J end lost 5 bases, and 13 bases lay between the germline ends. CDR3 bases: TGTGCCAGCAGCTTAGCAGGACGGGTCGGGGAGACCCAGTACTTC. Its translation is CASSLAGRVGETQYF.

This chain joins TRBV9 and TRBJ2-3; D not certain. The germline V gene encodes CDR1 SGDLS and CDR2 YYNGEE. The CDR3 length is 12 residues. V lost 4 bases and J lost 6, with 9 bases in between. In nucleotides, the CDR3 is TGTGCCAGCAGCCACGATAGGGATACGCAGTATTTT. Amino acid sequence: CASSHDRDTQYF.

In nucleotides, the CDR3 is TGTGCCATCAAAACACTAGCCAAAAACATTCAGTACTTC. Protein: CAIKTLAKNIQYF. The rearrangement links TRBV10-3 to TRBJ2-4; D is uncertain. CDR3 size: 13 residues. The V gene lost 7 bases and the J gene lost 0 bases, with 7 bases spanning the gap. CDR1 and CDR2 (germline): ENHRY, SYGVKD.

This clonotype was counted a few times. The chain employs TRBV27 and TRBJ2-7; D is undetermined. The germline V gene has CDR1 MNHEY and CDR2 SMNVEV (reference sequence). The CDR3 runs to 11 residues. The V gene lost 5 bases and the J gene lost 3 bases, with 5 bases spanning the gap. DNA of the CDR3: TGTGCCAGCAGTCCCAACTACGAGCAGTACGTC. Amino acids: CASSPNYEQYV.

This sequence joins TRBV5-1 and TRBJ1-5, with D hard to call. Germline assignment: CDR1 SGHRS and CDR2 YFSETQ. Trimming removed 3 bases from V and 7 bases from J, with 14 bases in between. The CDR3 is made up of 14 amino acids. The CDR3 sequence is CASSSGQPEQPQHF. The CDR3 DNA follows: TGCGCCAGCAGCTCGGGTCAACCCGAACAGCCCCAGCATTTT.

This clonotype was detected ten times or more. The J gene is TRBJ1-1, the V gene TRBV7-2; 8 bases map to TRBD1. The CDR3 totals 14 residues. With 4 bases clipped from V and 0 bases from J, the junction kept 1 base outside the gene matches. CDR1 is SGHTA and CDR2 is FQGNSA in the germline V gene. The CDR3, as DNA: TGTGCCAGCAGCTGGACAGGGATGAACACTGAAGCTTTCTTT. The encoded protein is CASSWTGMNTEAFF. Complete variable domain (other parts from reference TRBV7-2 and TRBJ1-1): GAGVSQSPSNKVTEKGKDVELRCDPISGHTALYWYRQSLGQGLEFLIYFQGNSAPDKSGLPSDRFSAERTGGSVSTLTIQRTQQEDSAVYLCASSWTGMNTEAFFGQGTRLTVV.

There are a few counts of this clonotype. V usage is TRBV27 and J usage is TRBJ1-1, with D possibly being TRBD1 (5 bases). V shed 4 bases and J shed 1 base, with 10 bases lying between them. The CDR3 sequence is 14 residues long. The germline CDR1 and CDR2 sequences are MNHEY and SMNVEV (reference sequence). The CDR3 region is CASSWGRKNTEAFF. CDR3 bases: TGTGCCAGCAGTTGGGGCAGGAAGAACACTGAAGCTTTCTTT.

This clonotype was counted between two and nine times. The chain is built from TRBV5-5 and TRBJ1-2; D is uncertain. This CDR3 contains 12 residues. The germline CDR1 and CDR2 sequences are SGHKS and YYEKEE (reference sequence). V was trimmed by 1 base and J by 6 bases, leaving 7 bases between them. This CDR3 is CASSLWTNGYTF. CDR3 bases: TGTGCCAGCAGCTTGTGGACGAATGGCTACACCTTC.

The chain joins TRBV7-9 to TRBJ2-7; tentative D call: TRBD1 (6 bases). This CDR3 comprises 14 residues. Trimming pared 1 base from V and 4 bases from J, leaving 11 bases between. The germline gives CDR1 SEHNR, CDR2 FQNEAQ (reference sequence). In nucleotides, the CDR3 is TGTGCCAGCAGCTTAGGGACAGCTTTGTACGAGCAGTACGTC. This sequence encodes CASSLGTALYEQYV.

This clonotype turned up a few times. The gene calls are TRBV2 and TRBJ2-7; no clear D. This CDR3 contains 15 residues. Germline V CDR1 and CDR2: SNHLY, FYNNEI. V dropped 4 bases and J dropped 3 bases, with 16 bases sitting between them. Here the CDR3 DNA reads TGTGCCAGCAGTGGGGCGCATAACCTCGGCTACGAGCAGTACTTC. It specifies CASSGAHNLGYEQYF. The whole variable domain, remainder taken from reference TRBV2 and TRBJ2-7, is EPEVTQTPSHQVTQMGQEVILRCVPISNHLYFYWYRQILGQKVEFLVSFYNNEISEKSEIFDDQFSVERPDGSNFTLKIRSTKLEDSAMYFCASSGAHNLGYEQYFGPGTRLTVT.

Ten or more counts support this clonotype. The chain recombines TRBV6-5 with TRBJ1-1; TRBD1 aligns across 11 bases. CDR3 size: 15 residues. CDR1 and CDR2 from the germline V gene are MNHEY and SVGAGI. After removal of 6 bases from V and 0 bases from J, the junction contained 3 bases not matched to a gene. The CDR3 sequence is CASSRTGGLNTEAFF. CDR3 DNA: TGTGCCAGCAGCCGGACAGGGGGCCTGAACACTGAAGCTTTCTTT.